A single T cell receptor beta chain is shown here with its context. Its antigen target is currently unknown. No qualities accompany the bases; no much larger clone lies one base away. There are 16 amino acids in the CDR3, from cysteine to phenylalanine inclusive. The read is trimmed to its CDR3 DNA, 48 bases read in frame from base 1. Taken from the germline V gene, the CDR1 and CDR2 loops are MNHNS and SASEGT. V has 2 bases trimmed and J has 0 bases trimmed; junction bases matching no gene number 3. Library construction relied on the immunoSEQ multiplex PCR assay. TCRdb retrieved this table from immuneACCESS and kept in-frame rearrangements only. Not all clones are present; in checked studies, unresolved V genes account for under half, and no reason is known for the remainder. Present in this sample are some 70,000 clones, about 85% of which were seen just once. The ten largest make up about 3% of the sample.

These data are taken from a study of T cell changes during pregnancy in multiple sclerosis (dated by TCRdb to about 2019). A note on the overall study: The study looked at changes in the T cell repertoire across pregnancy in women with multiple sclerosis.

The V and J segments used are TRBV6-1 and TRBJ1-3, and 8 junctional nucleotides match TRBD1. This specimen was peripheral blood, taken before pregnancy. The sequence was obtained from a female donor with multiple sclerosis, enrolled in a pregnancy study. The sequenced DNA is TGTGCCAGCAGTGAATATGGGACAGGCTCTGGAAACACCATATATTTT. Its amino acids are CASSEYGTGSGNTIYF.